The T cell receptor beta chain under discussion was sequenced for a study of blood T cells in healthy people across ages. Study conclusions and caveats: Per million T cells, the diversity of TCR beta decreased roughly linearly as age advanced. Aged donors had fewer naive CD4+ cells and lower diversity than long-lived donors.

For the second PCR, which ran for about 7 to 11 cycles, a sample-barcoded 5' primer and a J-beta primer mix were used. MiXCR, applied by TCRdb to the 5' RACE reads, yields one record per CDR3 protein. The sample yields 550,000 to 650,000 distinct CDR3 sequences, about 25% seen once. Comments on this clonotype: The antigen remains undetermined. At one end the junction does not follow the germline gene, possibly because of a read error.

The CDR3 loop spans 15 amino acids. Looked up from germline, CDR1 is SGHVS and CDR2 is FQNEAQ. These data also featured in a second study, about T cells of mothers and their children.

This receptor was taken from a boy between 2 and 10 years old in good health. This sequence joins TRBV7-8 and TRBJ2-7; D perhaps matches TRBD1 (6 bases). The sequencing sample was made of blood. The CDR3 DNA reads TGTGCCAGCAACTTATCCCCGGGACAAATCTACGAGCAGTACTTC. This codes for CASNLSPGQIYEQYF.